The clone carrying this T cell receptor (beta chain) was detected once. Libraries were prepared by immunoSEQ multiplex PCR; TCRdb keeps only in-frame clonotypes and omits some of them. The sample yields about 85,000 clones, 75% to 90% seen once. The entry originates in a study of T cell responses to AZD1222 COVID-19 vaccine. The CDR3 extends over 17 amino acids. Trimming removed 5 bases from V and 0 bases from J, with 19 bases in between. In germline, CDR1 is MDHEN, CDR2 SYDVKM. The chain is built from TRBV28 and TRBJ1-1; unclear D gene. The sequences come from peripheral blood, collected on day 0 of AZD1222 vaccination. The TCR was taken from an adult in good health. CDR3 sequence reads: CASSRNHLQALNTEAFF. The CDR3, as DNA: TGTGCCAGCAGTAGGAATCACCTTCAGGCGCTGAACACTGAAGCTTTCTTT.